The 16 T cell receptor beta chains presented below share a single source sample, sequenced in a study of cytomegalovirus exposure and HLA in healthy donors (dated by TCRdb to about 2017). Libraries were constructed by the immunoSEQ multiplex PCR assay. For the multiplex PCR, a mixture combining 60 forward primers for TCR Vbeta segments and 13 reverse primers for TCR Jbeta segments was used. TCRdb took this table from immuneACCESS and kept in-frame rearrangements with V and J called. Such tables lack part of the clones; where checked against another copy, unresolved V genes explain under half of the gap, and the rest is unexplained. The sample records about 82,000 clones, 70% to 85% of which are singletons. Over 15% of the sample comes from the top ten. The specimen sequenced was PBMCs. The receptors come from a man between 65 and 79 years old in good health and CMV-seropositive.

This clone was recorded a few times. The V gene is TRBV6-5, the J gene TRBJ2-5, with D tentatively TRBD1 (5 bases). Germline-derived CDR1 and CDR2 are MNHEY and SVGAGI. The CDR3 has 14 residues. Trimming took 10 bases from V and 3 from J, leaving 18 bases between them. Written as DNA, the CDR3 is TGTGCCACCCAGCCAGGGAAGGGAAAAGAGACCCAGTACTTC. It is translated as CATQPGKGKETQYF.

This chain links TRBV4-3 with TRBJ2-3; TRBD1 matches at 9 bases. Germline V gene data show CDR1 as LGHNA and CDR2 as YSLEER. Losses at the gene ends were 0 bases for V and 12 bases for J; bases not matched to a gene: 4. There are 13 residues in the CDR3. CDR3: CASSQDQGQGQYF. Here the CDR3 DNA reads TGCGCCAGCAGCCAAGATCAGGGACAGGGTCAGTATTTT.

The chain is built from TRBV2 and TRBJ2-1, with 8 bases identical to TRBD1. Per the germline V gene, CDR1 is SNHLY and CDR2 is FYNNEI. V lost 5 bases to trimming and J lost 10 bases; unmatched junction nucleotides: 4. The length of the CDR3 is 12 residues. This CDR3 is CASSLTGEEQFF. The CDR3 DNA follows: TGTGCCAGCAGTTTGACAGGGGAAGAGCAGTTCTTC.

This rearrangement joins TRBV25-1 to TRBJ2-5; no clear D. Germline values: CDR1 MGHDK, CDR2 SYGVNS. The CDR3 consists of 13 residues. The germline V and J ends were trimmed by 4 bases and 9 bases, with 15 bases remaining between them. CDR3 nucleotides: TGTGCCAGCAGTGGAGACGTGGCCCAGGCCCAGTACTTC. This sequence encodes CASSGDVAQAQYF.

The chain recombines TRBV29-1 with TRBJ2-2, with 10 bases that match TRBD1. Germline lookup yields CDR1 SQVTM and CDR2 ANQGSEA. CDR3 length: 14 residues. Trimming took 5 bases from V and 7 from J; bases not matched to a gene: 7. The CDR3 here is CSVLPGQGFGELFF. The CDR3 nucleotides read TGCAGCGTTCTGCCGGGACAGGGGTTCGGGGAGCTGTTTTTT.

The rearrangement links TRBV2 to TRBJ2-2, with a possible D match to TRBD2 (6 bases). This CDR3 is built from 15 residues. Trimming removed 5 bases from V and 2 bases from J, with 12 bases in between. CDR1 and CDR2 (germline): SNHLY, FYNNEI. In DNA, the CDR3 is TGTGCCAGCAGTCGGGACTTTGGAAACACCGGGGAGCTGTTTTTT. Translation: CASSRDFGNTGELFF.

The CDR3 DNA is TGTGCCAGCAGTACCCGAGGGGAGACCCAGTACTTC. Protein: CASSTRGETQYF. The rearrangement links TRBV27 to TRBJ2-5, with a tentative D call TRBD2 (5 bases). The CDR3 has 12 amino acids. Trimming pared 5 bases from V and 5 bases from J, leaving 9 bases between. CDR1 and CDR2 from the germline V gene are MNHEY and SMNVEV (reference sequence).

The V gene is TRBV5-4, the J gene TRBJ2-5, with 14 bases aligning to TRBD2. The junction had 4 bases not matched to a gene; V was cut back by 4 bases and J by 5 bases. CDR3 length: 15 amino acids. Germline V lookup: CDR1 SGHNT, CDR2 YYREEE (reference sequence). The CDR3 region has the DNA TGTGCCAGCAGCGCCGGACTAGCGGGGGGTGAGACCCAGTACTTC. Its protein is CASSAGLAGGETQYF.

The gene calls are TRBV6-5 and TRBJ2-3; D is possibly TRBD1 (8 bases). Germline V lookup: CDR1 MNHEY, CDR2 SVGAGI. Trimming pared 0 bases from V and 5 bases from J, leaving 15 bases between. The CDR3 length is 16 residues. The CDR3 reads CASSYSRNRGGDTQYF. Written as DNA, the CDR3 is TGTGCCAGCAGTTACTCGAGGAACAGGGGGGGAGATACGCAGTATTTT.

The chain recombines TRBV19 with TRBJ1-1; D gene unclear. Germline V gene lookup returns CDR1 LNHDA and CDR2 SQIVND (reference sequence). Trimming left V 8 bases short and J 8 bases short, with 18 bases between. The CDR3 covers 13 residues. The CDR3 nucleotides read TGTGCCAGTGCTAAGGAACGCGGAAACGAAGCTTTCTTT. This codes for CASAKERGNEAFF.

This clone was recorded only once. The J gene is TRBJ2-2, the V gene TRBV5-4, with 7 positions matching TRBD2. CDR1 is SGHNT and CDR2 is YYREEE in the germline V gene (reference sequence). This CDR3 has 14 residues. The trim removed 4 bases at V and 6 bases at J, leaving 6 bases unmatched. CDR3 region: CASSHGTIPGELFF. As DNA, the CDR3 is TGTGCCAGCAGCCACGGGACTATTCCCGGGGAGCTGTTTTTT.

The genes are TRBV7-9 and TRBJ1-6, with D maybe TRBD1 (6 bases). The CDR3 has 15 amino acids. Trimming pared 5 bases from V and 11 bases from J, leaving 19 bases between. From germline, CDR1 is SEHNR and CDR2 FQNEAQ (reference sequence). As DNA, the CDR3 is TGTGCCAGCAGCCCCGGGGGGCAGGGAAGTACACCCCTCCACTTT. Protein product: CASSPGGQGSTPLHF.

This chain joins TRBV9 and TRBJ2-1; 12 bases align to TRBD2. V lost 4 bases, J lost 9 bases, and 11 bases stayed unmatched. Germline V CDR1 and CDR2: SGDLS, YYNGEE. The CDR3 loop spans 16 amino acids. CDR3 nucleotides: TGTGCCAGCAGCTCCTCTAGCGGGGGGGCCGCTGGTGAGCAGTTCTTC. This gives the protein CASSSSSGGAAGEQFF.

The V gene is TRBV2, the J gene TRBJ2-7; 9 nucleotides match TRBD2. This CDR3 has 13 residues. Germline CDR1 and CDR2: SNHLY and FYNNEI. The trim removed 6 bases at V and 3 bases at J, leaving 3 bases unmatched. The CDR3 loop is CASRNSGSYEQYF. As DNA, the CDR3 is TGTGCCAGCAGAAATAGCGGGAGCTACGAGCAGTACTTC. Combining the CDR3 with reference TRBV2 and TRBJ2-7 gives the whole variable domain EPEVTQTPSHQVTQMGQEVILRCVPISNHLYFYWYRQILGQKVEFLVSFYNNEISEKSEIFDDQFSVERPDGSNFTLKIRSTKLEDSAMYFCASRNSGSYEQYFGPGTRLTVT.

This clone has a handful of counts. V and J are TRBV6-6 and TRBJ1-1; maybe TRBD1 (5 bases). This CDR3 is 14 amino acids long. V lost 6 bases and J lost 3, with 14 bases in between. CDR1 MNHNY and CDR2 SVGAGI come from the germline V gene (reference sequence). CDR3 loop: CASSLKGGDTEAFF. The CDR3 DNA is TGTGCCAGCAGCCTCAAGGGAGGGGACACTGAAGCTTTCTTT.

The CDR3 coding sequence is TGTGCCAGCAGTTACAATCCAGGGGGCAATCTCTACGAGCAGTACTTC. The encoded protein is CASSYNPGGNLYEQYF. The chain uses TRBV9 and TRBJ2-7; TRBD1 matches at 8 bases. J was trimmed by 3 bases and V by 5 bases; bases with no gene match: 13. Germline values: CDR1 SGDLS, CDR2 YYNGEE. This CDR3 has 16 amino acids.